Sequencing of this T cell receptor beta chain was carried out in a study of beta chain features in type 1 diabetes. Study results and caveats: In the patient group, naive, central memory and Treg TCRB repertoires seemed more alike than in the healthy donor group. Cells expressing TCR highly could be over-represented by cDNA sequencing.

This CDR3 is built from 17 residues. Germline V gene lookup returns CDR1 SGHTA and CDR2 FQGNSA. V was clipped by 1 base and J by 0 bases; unmatched bases: 4. The isolated RNA, all of it, was reverse transcribed, so expressed TCRB transcripts were what got sequenced. Clones were read by immunoSEQ multiplex PCR, and TCRdb kept only the in-frame ones, dropping some. Of under 450,000 clones in the sample, 11% to 15% were seen once. This clone was seen more than once but under ten times. The antigen remains unidentified. The specimen was naive CD4+ T cells from blood. V gene TRBV7-2 combines with J gene TRBJ2-3; 10 bases are a match to TRBD2. This sequence was found in a man aged 30-40 years in good health. The CDR3 DNA reads TGTGCCAGCAGCTTAGTAGCGGGGGGCACTAGCACAGATACGCAGTATTTT. As protein: CASSLVAGGTSTDTQYF.